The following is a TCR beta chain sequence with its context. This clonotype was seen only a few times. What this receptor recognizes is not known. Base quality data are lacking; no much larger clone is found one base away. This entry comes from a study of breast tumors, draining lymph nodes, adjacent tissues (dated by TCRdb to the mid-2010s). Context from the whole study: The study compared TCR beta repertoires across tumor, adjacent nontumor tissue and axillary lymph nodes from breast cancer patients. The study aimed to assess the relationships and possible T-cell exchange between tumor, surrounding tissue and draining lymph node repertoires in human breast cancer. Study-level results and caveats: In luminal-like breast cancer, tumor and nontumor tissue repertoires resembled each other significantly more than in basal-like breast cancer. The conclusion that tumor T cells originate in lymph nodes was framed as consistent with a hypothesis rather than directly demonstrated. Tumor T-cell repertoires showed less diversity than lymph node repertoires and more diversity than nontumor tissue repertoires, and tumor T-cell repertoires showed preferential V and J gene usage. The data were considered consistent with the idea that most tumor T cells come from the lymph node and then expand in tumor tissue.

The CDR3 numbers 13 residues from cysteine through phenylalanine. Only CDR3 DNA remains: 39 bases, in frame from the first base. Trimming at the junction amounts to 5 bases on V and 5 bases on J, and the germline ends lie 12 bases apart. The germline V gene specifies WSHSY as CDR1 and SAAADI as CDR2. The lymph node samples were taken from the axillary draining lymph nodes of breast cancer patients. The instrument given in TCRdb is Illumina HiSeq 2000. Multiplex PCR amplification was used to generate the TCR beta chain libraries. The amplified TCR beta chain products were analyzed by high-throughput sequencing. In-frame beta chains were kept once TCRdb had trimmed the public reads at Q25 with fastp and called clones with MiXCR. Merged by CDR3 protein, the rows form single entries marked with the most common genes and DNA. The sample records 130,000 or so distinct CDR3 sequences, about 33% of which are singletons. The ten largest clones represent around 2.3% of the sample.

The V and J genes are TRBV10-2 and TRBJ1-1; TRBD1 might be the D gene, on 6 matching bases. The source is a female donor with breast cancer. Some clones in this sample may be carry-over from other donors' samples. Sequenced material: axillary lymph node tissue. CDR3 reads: CASSRQEGTEAFF. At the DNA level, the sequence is TGCGCCAGCAGTAGACAGGAGGGGACTGAAGCTTTCTTT.